The clone carrying this TCR beta chain was counted a few times. This specimen comes from a study of blood T cell repertoires in COVID-19. Overall study context: Sites in the United States, Italy and Spain provided acute and convalescent COVID-19 samples. PBMCs, B-cell-depleted T cells, or T cells provided the cDNA or gDNA that made up the material.

As originally analysed: Amplification of reference gene primers was used by the study to estimate nucleated cell counts. Some clones are missing from TCRdb's copy, which holds only in-frame ones; the method was immunoSEQ multiplex PCR. The V and J calls and clone size come from that table; D and trimming were worked out from the DNA. The data contain around 200,000 clones, nearly 90% of them seen just once; the ten biggest clones take up approximately 0.62%. This sequence was found in a man aged 50-59 years with acute or convalescent COVID-19. Material for sequencing was peripheral blood.

CDR3 coding DNA: TGTGCCAGCAGCTTCAGTCTAGCCGGGGAGCTGTTTTTT. Translation gives CASSFSLAGELFF. The gene calls are TRBV11-2 and TRBJ2-2, with D unclear. This CDR3 is built from 13 residues. Trimming took off 3 bases at V and 6 bases at J, with 8 bases between the two ends. Germline loops: CDR1 SGHAT, CDR2 FQNNGV. Filled out from reference TRBV11-2 and TRBJ2-2, the complete variable domain reads EAGVAQSPRYKIIEKRQSVAFWCNPISGHATLYWYQQILGQGPKLLIQFQNNGVVDDSQLPKDRFSAERLKGVDSTLKIQPAKLEDSAVYLCASSFSLAGELFFGEGSRLTVL.